These 3 T cell receptor beta chains came from one sample sequenced in a study of blood T cell repertoires in COVID-19 (dated by TCRdb to about 2020). The protocol used for the library was the immunoSEQ multiplex PCR assay. TCRdb took over this immuneACCESS table, retaining in-frame rearrangements with V and J assigned. Such tables are incomplete; in checked studies, under half of the missing clones stem from an unresolved V gene, and the remainder is unexplained. A total of about 150,000 clones appear in this sample, 90% of them only once. Approximately 0.5% of the sample lies in the top ten. The sequenced material came from peripheral blood. All receptors derive from a man aged 45-60 years with acute or convalescent COVID-19.

The rearrangement uses TRBV3-1 (or the pseudogene TRBV3-2) and TRBJ2-5, with TRBD2 identical over 9 bases. The V gene end was trimmed by 0 bases and the J gene end by 11 bases; junction bases not matched to a gene: 10. The CDR3 has 15 amino acids. CDR1 LGHDT and CDR2 YNNKEL come from the germline V gene (reference sequence). The CDR3 loop is CASSQDSSGAQGQYF. DNA of the CDR3: TGTGCCAGCAGCCAAGATTCTAGCGGGGCCCAAGGACAGTACTTC.

This chain joins TRBV10-3 and TRBJ1-1; 7 nucleotides align to TRBD1. V was clipped by 3 bases and J by 3 bases; unmatched bases: 4. CDR1 is ENHRY, CDR2 SYGVKD, per germline. The length of the CDR3 is 14 residues. The CDR3 DNA reads as TGTGCCATCAGTGACCGTACAGGGGACACTGAAGCTTTCTTT. This codes for CAISDRTGDTEAFF.

The chain has TRBV6-5 and TRBJ1-5; TRBD1 might be the D (5 bases). Germline assignment: CDR1 MNHEY and CDR2 SVGAGI. This CDR3 region has 12 residues. Trimming removed 7 bases at V and 7 bases at J, with 11 bases between. The CDR3: CASTPGDQPQHF. The CDR3, as DNA: TGTGCCAGCACCCCGGGGGACCAGCCCCAGCATTTT.